Given below is one TCR beta chain in context. The germline V gene has CDR1 SGHRS and CDR2 YFSETQ. V was pared by 0 bases and J by 1 base, with 8 bases between. CDR3 size: 14 residues. Per the original methods: Amplification of reference gene primers provided the estimated nucleated cell counts. Sequencing was performed with immunoSEQ multiplex PCR; in TCRdb, only in-frame clones are kept and a portion is missing. V and J calls and clone size are copied from that table; D and trimming were computed from the DNA. The sample has 150,000 to 200,000 clones, around 74% seen once. The data were taken from a study of blood T cell repertoires in COVID-19. Study information: Both acute and convalescent COVID-19 samples were obtained from the United States, Italy and Spain. The cDNA or gDNA used as material had been derived from T cells, B-cell-depleted T cells, or PBMCs.

What was sequenced was peripheral blood. The chain recombines TRBV5-1 with TRBJ2-7; D not certain. The TCR originated in a woman aged 80 or older with acute or convalescent COVID-19. This CDR3 reads CASSLGAQSYEQYF. CDR3 in DNA: TGCGCCAGCAGCTTGGGGGCGCAATCCTACGAGCAGTACTTC.